This TCR beta chain stems from a study of breast tumors, draining lymph nodes, adjacent tissues. The study's findings and limits: Data fit most tumor T cells coming from lymph node, expanding in tumor.

Axillary draining lymph nodes of breast cancer patients supplied the node samples. MiXCR, run by TCRdb on the multiplex PCR reads, gives a single entry per CDR3 protein. This sample carries 130,000 or so distinct CDR3 sequences, around 20% of them seen once, and the ten largest clones take over 2%. There are 17 residues in the CDR3. V lost 1 base to trimming and J lost 6 bases; unmatched junction nucleotides: 9. Germline V CDR1 and CDR2: SGDLS, YYNGEE. At least ten counts were recorded for this clonotype. As yet, its antigen is unknown. This receptor was identified in a female donor with breast cancer. Some clones in this sample may be carry-over from other donors' samples. Sample: axillary lymph node tissue. The genes are TRBV9 and TRBJ2-3, with 12 bases identical to TRBD2. CDR3 DNA: TGTGCCAGCAGCGTACAGACTAGCGGGAGTAGATTGGATACGCAGTATTTT. It encodes CASSVQTSGSRLDTQYF.